Following are 14 T cell receptor beta chains from one sample sequenced in a study of blood T cell repertoires in COVID-19. Repertoires were generated with immunoSEQ multiplex PCR, while TCRdb's copy carries only in-frame clones and drops some. The table has around 100,000 clones, about four fifths seen once. Material: peripheral blood. The source of these receptors is a man in his 60s with acute or convalescent COVID-19.

The chain has TRBV30 and TRBJ1-1; TRBD1 is a possible D gene (6 bases). This CDR3 region has 14 residues. The V end was cut by 2 bases, the J end by 1 base, with 11 bases between. Germline CDR1 is GTSNPN and CDR2 is SVGIG (reference sequence). This CDR3 reads CAWSLPDRNTEAFF. The CDR3 nucleotides read TGTGCCTGGAGTCTTCCGGACAGGAACACTGAAGCTTTCTTT.

CDR3 DNA sequence: TGTGCCAGCAGCCCCGGACAGGCTTACACCGGGGAGCTGTTTTTT. Amino acid sequence: CASSPGQAYTGELFF. The V gene is TRBV7-3, the J gene TRBJ2-2; 7 nucleotides align to TRBD1. V shed 5 bases and J 3 bases; nucleotides not matched to a gene: 6. Germline assignment: CDR1 SGHTA and CDR2 FQGTGA. The CDR3 spans 15 residues.

This chain connects TRBV11-2 to TRBJ2-1; D is unclear. V lost 5 bases and J lost 7, with 12 bases in between. The CDR3 is 13 amino acids. Germline CDR1 is SGHAT and CDR2 is FQNNGV. The CDR3 sequence is CASSRVAWNEQFF. The DNA of the CDR3 is TGTGCCAGCAGCCGGGTTGCGTGGAATGAGCAGTTCTTC.

This chain uses TRBV3-1 (or the pseudogene TRBV3-2) with TRBJ1-2, with a tentative D call TRBD1 (6 bases). V lost 4 bases and J 4 bases, leaving 16 bases between the germline ends. The CDR3 consists of 15 residues. Germline V gives CDR1 LGHDT, CDR2 YNNKEL (reference sequence). CDR3: CASSPRQVLGYGYTF. The CDR3 bases are TGTGCCAGCAGCCCCCGACAGGTCCTCGGCTATGGCTACACCTTC.

The chain has TRBV9 and TRBJ2-1; 7 bases are a match to TRBD2. The CDR3 loop spans 14 amino acids. Germline CDR1 and CDR2: SGDLS and YYNGEE. With 2 bases clipped from V and 8 bases from J, the junction kept 7 bases outside the gene matches. The CDR3 is CASSVVGGPDEQFF. Written as DNA, the CDR3 is TGTGCCAGCAGCGTGGTGGGAGGGCCCGATGAGCAGTTCTTC.

The chain joins TRBV5-8 to TRBJ1-5, with D tentatively TRBD1 (5 bases). Germline V gene data show CDR1 as SGHTS and CDR2 as YDEGEE. CDR3 length: 14 residues. V was shortened by 0 bases and J by 11 bases, with 15 bases between the two germline ends. CDR3 sequence reads: CASSLVQGATTQHF. DNA of the CDR3: TGTGCCAGCAGCTTGGTCCAGGGTGCAACGACCCAGCATTTT.

The chain combines TRBV30 with TRBJ1-4; D may be TRBD1 (6 bases). This CDR3 has 14 amino acids. Germline V gives CDR1 GTSNPN, CDR2 SVGIG (reference sequence). The germline V and J ends were trimmed by 8 bases and 4 bases, with 17 bases remaining between them. CDR3 DNA: TGTGCCCACACACTAGGGGGACGTAATGAAAAACTGTTTTTT. It encodes CAHTLGGRNEKLFF.

This sequence joins TRBV15 and TRBJ2-1; 8 nucleotides agree with TRBD2. J gave up 4 bases and V 1 base, and 3 bases lay outside the gene matches. This CDR3 is built from 15 residues. Germline CDR1 and CDR2: LNHNV and YYDKDF (reference sequence). CDR3 DNA sequence: TGTGCCACCAGCAGAGCCGGGGGGGGATACAATGAGCAGTTCTTC. Residues: CATSRAGGGYNEQFF.

By share, this clone counts as medium-sized. V usage is TRBV19 and J usage is TRBJ1-2, with D unclear. The CDR3 has 14 amino acids. Germline loops: CDR1 LNHDA, CDR2 SQIVND (reference sequence). V shed 7 bases and J shed 4 bases, with 16 bases lying between them. For the CDR3, the DNA is TGTGCCAGTACGGGGTCCCCTTCAAGCTATGGCTACACCTTC. This gives the protein CASTGSPSSYGYTF.

This clone showed up just once. The gene calls are TRBV5-5 and TRBJ1-4; 7 bases fit TRBD1. Trimming took 4 bases from V and 8 from J; bases not matched to a gene: 8. Germline V gives CDR1 SGHKS, CDR2 YYEKEE (reference sequence). The CDR3 runs to 14 residues. The CDR3 sequence is CASSTQGGGEKLFF. DNA of the CDR3: TGTGCCAGCAGCACTCAGGGGGGTGGCGAAAAACTGTTTTTT.

This chain links TRBV5-6 with TRBJ1-6, with 8 bases that match TRBD1. The J segment lost 0 bases and the V segment lost 3 bases, leaving 8 bases of the junction unmatched. Per the germline V gene, CDR1 is SGHDT and CDR2 is YYEEEE. The CDR3 is made up of 18 amino acids. The CDR3 DNA follows: TGTGCCAGCAGCTCAAAACAGGGGGGTAGCTCCTATAATTCACCCCTCCACTTT. It yields the protein CASSSKQGGSSYNSPLHF. The variable domain in full, completed from reference TRBV5-6 and TRBJ1-6, reads DAGVTQSPTHLIKTRGQQVTLRCSPKSGHDTVSWYQQALGQGPQFIFQYYEEEERQRGNFPDRFSGHQFPNYSSELNVNALLLGDSALYLCASSSKQGGSSYNSPLHFGNGTRLTVT.

This clone was recorded a few times. The chain has TRBV4-1 and TRBJ2-2, with 9 bases aligning to TRBD1. Germline values: CDR1 MGHRA, CDR2 YSYEKL. After removal of 4 bases from V and 4 bases from J, the junction contained 4 bases not matched to a gene. The CDR3 has 15 residues. CDR3 region: CASSRGQGFTGELFF. DNA for the CDR3: TGCGCCAGCAGCCGGGGACAGGGTTTCACCGGGGAGCTGTTTTTT.

This chain connects TRBV30 to TRBJ1-2; weak D call: TRBD1 (6 bases). V was clipped by 3 bases and J by 5 bases, with 13 bases between them. Germline CDR1 reads GTSNPN; CDR2 reads SVGIG (reference sequence). The CDR3 runs 13 residues. The DNA of the CDR3 is TGTGCCTGGAGGACAGGAACTTATTATGGCTACACCTTC. This translates into CAWRTGTYYGYTF.

V is TRBV10-1 and J is TRBJ1-1; D is unresolved. Per germline, CDR1 WNHNN and CDR2 SYGVQD (reference sequence). The CDR3 covers 11 residues. V shed 10 bases and J shed 2 bases, with 8 bases lying between them. CDR3: CATSDNTEAFF. The CDR3 bases are TGCGCCACCTCAGATAACACTGAAGCTTTCTTT.